This T cell receptor (beta chain) was observed in a study of blood T cell repertoires in COVID-19. Overall study: The United States, Italy and Spain provided the acute and convalescent COVID-19 samples. T cells, B-cell-depleted T cells, or PBMCs supplied cDNA or gDNA.

This clone was observed once. Original methodology: How many nucleated cells were present was estimated from reference gene primer amplification. Profiling relied on immunoSEQ multiplex PCR, and the TCRdb table lists in-frame clones only, not all of them. From that table come the V and J calls and clone size; the DNA was used to work out D and trimming. The data contain 150,000 to 200,000 clones, approximately 90% of them singletons. Per germline, CDR1 SGHVS and CDR2 FQNEAQ. The V gene lost 4 bases and the J gene lost 0 bases, with 12 bases spanning the gap. The CDR3 runs to 15 residues. The gene calls are TRBV7-8 and TRBJ1-1; D perhaps matches TRBD1 (6 bases). The clonotype was recovered from a man aged 55 to 69 with acute or convalescent COVID-19. The sequenced sample was peripheral blood. CDR3 residues: CASSSGTLMNTEAFF. The DNA for the CDR3 is TGTGCCAGCAGCTCCGGGACACTCATGAACACTGAAGCTTTCTTT. Full variable domain (rest looked up from reference TRBV7-8 and TRBJ1-1): GAGVSQSPRYKVAKRGQDVALRCDPISGHVSLFWYQQALGQGPEFLTYFQNEAQLDKSGLPSDRFFAERPEGSVSTLKIQRTQQEDSAVYLCASSSGTLMNTEAFFGQGTRLTVV.